This passage covers 17 T cell receptor beta chains from one sample sequenced in a study of blood T cell repertoires in COVID-19. Measured with immunoSEQ multiplex PCR; TCRdb has only the in-frame clones, and not every one. Here the sample spans approximately 100,000 clones, under 85% being singletons. What was sequenced was peripheral blood. These receptor sequences come from a human donor in a cohort sampled during active COVID-19.

This clone was seen a single time. The chain recombines TRBV5-1 with TRBJ2-2; 10 nucleotides line up with TRBD2. V was clipped by 0 bases and J by 5 bases; unmatched bases: 1. The CDR3 is 15 residues long. Germline CDR1 SGHRS, CDR2 YFSETQ. The CDR3, as DNA: TGCGCCAGCAGCTTGGTAGCGGGAGGTACCGGGGAGCTGTTTTTT. Its protein product is CASSLVAGGTGELFF.

This clone was counted once. The rearrangement joins TRBV9 to TRBJ1-2, with D uncertain. CDR3 length: 11 residues. Germline assignment: CDR1 SGDLS and CDR2 YYNGEE. The V end was cut by 3 bases, the J end by 5 bases, with 5 bases between. The CDR3 is CASSGEYGYTF. The CDR3 coding sequence is TGTGCCAGCAGCGGGGAGTATGGCTACACCTTC.

The CDR3, as DNA: TGTGCCACCAGTGATGCGGCCCAAGAGACCCAGTACTTC. Its protein is CATSDAAQETQYF. The chain couples TRBV24-1 to TRBJ2-5; D remains unclear. Trimming removed 3 bases from V and 1 base from J, with 5 bases in between. Per the germline V gene, CDR1 is KGHDR and CDR2 is SFDVKD. The CDR3 length is 13 residues.

This clone was found a few times. The chain combines TRBV11-1 with TRBJ1-1; D unresolved. The ends were cut back, 1 base at V and 3 bases at J, with 9 bases in the middle. CDR1 and CDR2 (germline): SGHAT, FQDESV (reference sequence). CDR3 length: 14 residues. CDR3 DNA: TGTGCCAGCAGCTTAGTGGGCGGGGACACTGAAGCTTTCTTT. Residues: CASSLVGGDTEAFF. Drawing the rest from reference TRBV11-1 and TRBJ1-1, the complete variable domain is EAEVAQSPRYKITEKSQAVAFWCDPISGHATLYWYRQILGQGPELLVQFQDESVVDDSQLPKDRFSAERLKGVDSTLKIQPAELGDSAMYLCASSLVGGDTEAFFGQGTRLTVV.

The chain carries TRBV7-9 and TRBJ1-1; D ambiguous. The CDR3 is 13 amino acids. V lost 6 bases to trimming and J lost 2 bases, with 10 bases between them. Germline V CDR1 and CDR2: SEHNR, FQNEAQ (reference sequence). DNA for the CDR3: TGTGCCAGCAGTTTCGACAAAAACACTGAAGCTTTCTTT. Amino acids: CASSFDKNTEAFF.

This clone was picked up a small number of times. V is TRBV19 and J is TRBJ2-5, with D perhaps matching TRBD2 (8 bases). CDR1 is LNHDA and CDR2 is SQIVND in the germline V gene (reference sequence). The CDR3 sequence is 16 residues long. V was clipped by 5 bases and J by 5 bases, with 21 bases between them. The CDR3 DNA follows: TGTGCCAGTAGTCCCCGGGAGGGGGCGCGGGGTGAGACCCAGTACTTC. This translates into CASSPREGARGETQYF.

The CDR3 DNA sequence: TGCGCCAGCAGCAGAGGTGGACAGGGAGTAGCAGATACGCAGTATTTT. This encodes CASSRGGQGVADTQYF. The V gene is TRBV5-1, the J gene TRBJ2-3, with 8 bases lining up with TRBD1. Germline V gene lookup returns CDR1 SGHRS and CDR2 YFSETQ. V lost 4 bases to trimming and J lost 4 bases; unmatched junction nucleotides: 11. This CDR3 contains 16 residues.

This clone was detected once. The V and J genes are TRBV7-2 and TRBJ2-7; TRBD2 agrees at 8 bases. Germline CDR1 is SGHTA and CDR2 is FQGNSA. CDR3 length equals 18 residues. Germline trimming cut 2 bases from V and 2 bases from J; bases unmatched to any gene: 14. The CDR3 DNA reads as TGTGCCAGCAGCTTACAGGGAACCGCTAGCGGGCGGGCCTACGAGCAGTACTTC. Protein: CASSLQGTASGRAYEQYF.

The sample holds a few counts of this clone. The V gene is TRBV12-2, the J gene TRBJ2-7; no DNA check was done on the table's D call, TRBD1. TRBV12-2 is a pseudogene. This CDR3 comprises 15 residues. The CDR3 bases are TGTGCAAGTCGCTTAAAAGGGCAGGGCGACTACGAGCAGTACTTC. Residues: CASRLKGQGDYEQYF.

The V call is TRBV9, the J call TRBJ1-1; TRBD1 matches at 8 bases. After removal of 2 bases from V and 1 base from J, the junction contained 4 bases not matched to a gene. There are 15 residues in the CDR3. Germline CDR1 SGDLS, CDR2 YYNGEE. CDR3 coding DNA: TGTGCCAGCAGCGTTACAGGGGGGGAGAACACTGAAGCTTTCTTT. This encodes CASSVTGGENTEAFF. The whole variable domain, remainder taken from reference TRBV9 and TRBJ1-1, is DSGVTQTPKHLITATGQRVTLRCSPRSGDLSVYWYQQSLDQGLQFLIQYYNGEERAKGNILERFSAQQFPDLHSELNLSSLELGDSALYFCASSVTGGENTEAFFGQGTRLTVV.

This chain links TRBV7-3 with TRBJ2-2, with TRBD2 matching over 8 bases. In germline, CDR1 is SGHTA, CDR2 FQGTGA. Unmatched junction bases numbered 7, after V lost 1 base and J lost 6 bases. CDR3 length: 16 residues. The CDR3 coding sequence is TGTGCCAGCAGCTTAAGAGGGACTAGGAGTCCCGGGGAGCTGTTTTTT. This encodes CASSLRGTRSPGELFF.

The genes are TRBV19 and TRBJ1-3, with a weak D call TRBD1 (6 bases). Germline CDR1 LNHDA, CDR2 SQIVND (reference sequence). Trimming pared 6 bases from V and 1 base from J, leaving 16 bases between. The CDR3 has 16 residues. DNA for the CDR3: TGTGCCAGTAGATTGGCGCAGGGGTCATCTGGAAACACCATATATTTT. This gives the protein CASRLAQGSSGNTIYF.

This chain links TRBV14 with TRBJ2-3, with D perhaps TRBD2 (5 bases). Deletions cut 2 bases from V and 0 bases from J, with 12 bases between. Germline V lookup: CDR1 SGHDN, CDR2 FVKESK. This CDR3 has 16 residues. CDR3 sequence reads: CASSQSSGYSTDTQYF. CDR3 sequence (DNA): TGTGCCAGCAGCCAATCAAGCGGTTATAGCACAGATACGCAGTATTTT.

The rearrangement joins TRBV25-1 to TRBJ1-2; 9 bases align to TRBD1. Germline CDR1 reads MGHDK; CDR2 reads SYGVNS. This CDR3 has 17 amino acids. Trimming cost V 4 bases and J 2 bases; bases outside gene matches: 11. CDR3 sequence reads: CASSAPPQGAPNYGYTF. The CDR3 DNA reads TGTGCCAGCAGTGCACCCCCACAGGGGGCCCCGAACTATGGCTACACCTTC.

The V and J genes are TRBV15 and TRBJ2-4; possible D gene TRBD1, 6 bases. Trimming stripped 5 bases from V and 10 bases from J, with 15 bases between. The germline V gene has CDR1 LNHNV and CDR2 YYDKDF (reference sequence). The CDR3 has 13 residues. In DNA, the CDR3 is TGTGCCACCAGCCCCCAACAGGGACCGATTCAGTACTTC. Protein product: CATSPQQGPIQYF.

This chain joins TRBV14 and TRBJ2-3; TRBD2 matches 9 bases. CDR3 length: 15 amino acids. Germline V CDR1 and CDR2: SGHDN, FVKESK. V trimming: 0 bases; J trimming: 3 bases; junction bases outside the gene matches: 1. The CDR3 spells CASSQDLAGTDTQYF. Written as DNA, the CDR3 is TGTGCCAGCAGCCAAGATCTAGCGGGAACAGATACGCAGTATTTT.

Notes on this clone: Other DNA sequences in this specimen translate into the identical CDR3. The chain's CDR3 is CSGGQGRAKNIQYF. As DNA, the CDR3 is TGCAGCGGTGGACAGGGAAGAGCCAAAAACATTCAGTACTTC. The rearrangement joins TRBV29-1 to TRBJ2-4; 8 bases fit TRBD1. CDR1 SQVTM and CDR2 ANQGSEA come from the germline V gene. This CDR3 spans 14 amino acids. Unmatched junction bases numbered 5, after V lost 7 bases and J lost 0 bases.